This TCR beta chain was identified during a study of cytomegalovirus exposure and HLA in healthy donors. Study overall: Across roughly 400 genotyped donors, just over 80% landed in the Caucasian-associated ancestry cluster. Study-level findings and limits: It was shown in a later analysis that HLA-associated TCR beta chains were more clonally expanded than other, equally common chains. Rare TCR sequences predominated, though certain public TCRs were found in many donors.

As concerns this clone: The antigen is undetermined.

Per germline, CDR1 GTSNPN and CDR2 SVGIG (reference sequence). The CDR3 is 13 residues long. The ends were cut back, 0 bases at V and 8 bases at J, with 11 bases in the middle. The PCR employed 60 Vbeta primers together with 13 Jbeta primers. Only in-frame clones appear in the TCRdb table, and some are missing; sequencing was by immunoSEQ multiplex PCR. The sample lists about 160,000 clones; approximately 83% were seen once. Sequences were obtained from PBMCs. The source of this sequence is a boy aged 2 to 10 in good health and CMV-seronegative. This chain uses TRBV30 with TRBJ2-1, with D possibly TRBD1 on 6 matching bases. This CDR3 is CAWSVAGADEQFF. The CDR3 nucleotides read TGTGCCTGGAGTGTAGCAGGGGCGGATGAGCAGTTCTTC.